This TCR beta chain was found in a study of beta chain features in type 1 diabetes. For the study at large: Sorted cell examination encompassed approximately 110 million cells across all samples. Overall study results and limits: Patients with Type 1 diabetes showed moderately but significantly shorter TCRB CDR3s in all four CD4+ subsets. Cells with high TCR expression could be over-represented when cDNA is sequenced.

Sequencing targeted expressed TCRB transcripts, as all isolated RNA had been reverse transcribed. The table came from immunoSEQ multiplex PCR; TCRdb's copy has only in-frame clones and leaves some out. The table has around 650,000 clones, around 12% seen once. Germline-derived CDR1 and CDR2 are SGHNT and YYREEE (reference sequence). The V end lost 4 bases, the J end lost 8 bases, and 15 bases lay between the germline ends. This CDR3 contains 13 residues. Each sorted population was over 95% pure. This clone occurred a few times. What it binds is not known. The TCR originated in a man aged 25-45 years with type 1 diabetes. V and J are TRBV5-4 and TRBJ1-2; D ambiguous. Sequences were obtained from naive CD4+ T cells from blood. CDR3 in DNA: TGTGCCAGCAGCCCCCGCGCTCCCGTGGGCTACACCTTC. Its translation: CASSPRAPVGYTF. Together with reference TRBV5-4 and TRBJ1-2, the CDR3 gives the full variable domain: ETGVTQSPTHLIKTRGQQVTLRCSSQSGHNTVSWYQQALGQGPQFIFQYYREEENGRGNFPPRFSGLQFPNYSSELNVNALELDDSALYLCASSPRAPVGYTFGSGTRLTVV.